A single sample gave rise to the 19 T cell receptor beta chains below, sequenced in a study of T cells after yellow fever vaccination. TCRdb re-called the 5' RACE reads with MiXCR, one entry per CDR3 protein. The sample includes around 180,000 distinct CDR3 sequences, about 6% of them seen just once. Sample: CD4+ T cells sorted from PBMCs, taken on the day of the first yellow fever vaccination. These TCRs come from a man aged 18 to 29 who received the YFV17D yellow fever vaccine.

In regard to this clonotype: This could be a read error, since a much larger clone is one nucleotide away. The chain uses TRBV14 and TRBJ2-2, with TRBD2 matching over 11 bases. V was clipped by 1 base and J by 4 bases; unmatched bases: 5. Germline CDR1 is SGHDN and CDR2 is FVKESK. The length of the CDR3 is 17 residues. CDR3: CASSQAATSGVTGELFF. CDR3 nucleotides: TGTGCCAGCAGCCAAGCTGCGACTAGCGGGGTCACCGGGGAGCTGTTTTTT.

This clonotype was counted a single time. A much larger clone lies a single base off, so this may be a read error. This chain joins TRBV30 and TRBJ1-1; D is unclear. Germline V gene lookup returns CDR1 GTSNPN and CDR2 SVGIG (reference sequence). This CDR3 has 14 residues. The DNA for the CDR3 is TGTGCCTGGATCCAGTCTGCTATGAACACTCAAGCTTTCTTT. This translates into CAWIQSAMNTQAFF.

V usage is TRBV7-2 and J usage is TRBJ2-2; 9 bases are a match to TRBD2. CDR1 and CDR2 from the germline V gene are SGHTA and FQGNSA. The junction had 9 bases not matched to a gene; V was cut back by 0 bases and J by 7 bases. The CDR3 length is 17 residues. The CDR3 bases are TGTGCCAGCAGCTTAGCATTTGCGGGGGGGCAGATCGGGGAGCTGTTTTTT. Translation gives CASSLAFAGGQIGELFF. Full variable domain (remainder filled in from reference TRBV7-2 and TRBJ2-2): GAGVSQSPSNKVTEKGKDVELRCDPISGHTALYWYRQSLGQGLEFLIYFQGNSAPDKSGLPSDRFSAERTGGSVSTLTIQRTQQEDSAVYLCASSLAFAGGQIGELFFGEGSRLTVL.

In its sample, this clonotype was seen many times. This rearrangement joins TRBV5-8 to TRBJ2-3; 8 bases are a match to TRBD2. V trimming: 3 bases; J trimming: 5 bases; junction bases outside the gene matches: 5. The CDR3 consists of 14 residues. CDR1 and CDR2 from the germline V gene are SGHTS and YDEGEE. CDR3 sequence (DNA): TGTGCCAGCAGCTCGGGGGGGCTCATAGATACGCAGTATTTT. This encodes CASSSGGLIDTQYF.

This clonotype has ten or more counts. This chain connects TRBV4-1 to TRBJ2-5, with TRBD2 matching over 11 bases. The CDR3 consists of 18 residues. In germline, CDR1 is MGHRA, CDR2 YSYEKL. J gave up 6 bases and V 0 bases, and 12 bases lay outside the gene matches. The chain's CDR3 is CASSQDYRVTSGVKTQYF. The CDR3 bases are TGCGCCAGCAGCCAAGATTACCGCGTGACTAGCGGGGTGAAGACCCAGTACTTC.

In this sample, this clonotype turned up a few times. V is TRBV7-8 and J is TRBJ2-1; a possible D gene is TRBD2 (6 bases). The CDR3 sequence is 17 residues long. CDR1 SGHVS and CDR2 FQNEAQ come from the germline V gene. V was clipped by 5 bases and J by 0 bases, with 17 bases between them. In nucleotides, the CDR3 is TGTGCCAGCAGCCCCTATGAGCGGGCCAGCTCCTACAATGAGCAGTTCTTC. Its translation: CASSPYERASSYNEQFF.

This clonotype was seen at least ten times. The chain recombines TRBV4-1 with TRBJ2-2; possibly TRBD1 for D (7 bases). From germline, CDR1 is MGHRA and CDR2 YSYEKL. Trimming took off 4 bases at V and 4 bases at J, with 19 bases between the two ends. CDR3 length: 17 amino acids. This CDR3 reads CASSLGGRTGFTGELFF. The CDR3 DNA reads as TGCGCCAGCAGCCTCGGGGGAAGGACAGGATTCACCGGGGAGCTGTTTTTT.

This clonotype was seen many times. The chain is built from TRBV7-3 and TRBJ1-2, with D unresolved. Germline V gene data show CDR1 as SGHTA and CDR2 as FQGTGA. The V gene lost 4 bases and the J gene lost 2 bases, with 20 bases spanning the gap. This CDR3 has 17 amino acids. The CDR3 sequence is CASSSLSRLRKNYGYTF. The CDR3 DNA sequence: TGTGCCAGCAGCTCCCTTTCGAGACTTAGGAAGAACTATGGCTACACCTTC.

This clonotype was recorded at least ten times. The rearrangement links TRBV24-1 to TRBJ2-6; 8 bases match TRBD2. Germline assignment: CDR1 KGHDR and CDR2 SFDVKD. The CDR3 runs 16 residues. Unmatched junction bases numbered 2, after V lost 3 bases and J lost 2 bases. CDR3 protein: CATSDAGGAGANVLTF. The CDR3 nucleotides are TGTGCCACCAGTGATGCGGGGGGCGCTGGGGCCAACGTCCTGACTTTC.

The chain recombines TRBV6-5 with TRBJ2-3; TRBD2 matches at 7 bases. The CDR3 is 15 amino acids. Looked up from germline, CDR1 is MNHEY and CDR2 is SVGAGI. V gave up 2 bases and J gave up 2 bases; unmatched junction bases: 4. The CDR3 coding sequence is TGTGCCAGCAGTTACGCAAGCGGGGCCACAGATACGCAGTATTTT. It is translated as CASSYASGATDTQYF.

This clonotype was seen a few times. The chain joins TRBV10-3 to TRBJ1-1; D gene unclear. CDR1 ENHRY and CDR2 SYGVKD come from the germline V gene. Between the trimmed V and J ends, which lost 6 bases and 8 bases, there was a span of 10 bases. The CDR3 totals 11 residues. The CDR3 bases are TGTGCCATCAGGGGAAGGTCGGAAGCTTTCTTT. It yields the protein CAIRGRSEAFF.

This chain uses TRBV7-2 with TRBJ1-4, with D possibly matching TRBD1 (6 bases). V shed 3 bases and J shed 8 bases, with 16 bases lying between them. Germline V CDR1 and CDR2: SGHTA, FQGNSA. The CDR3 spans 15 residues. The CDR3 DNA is TGTGCCAGCAGCTTTGCTGGGCAGGGGAGGGAAAAACTGTTTTTT. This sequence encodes CASSFAGQGREKLFF.

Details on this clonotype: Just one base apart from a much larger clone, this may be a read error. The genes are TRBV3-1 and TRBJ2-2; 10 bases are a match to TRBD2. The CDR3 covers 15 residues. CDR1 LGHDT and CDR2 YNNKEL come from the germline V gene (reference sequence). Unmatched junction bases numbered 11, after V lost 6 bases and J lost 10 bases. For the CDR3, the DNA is TGTGCCAGCAGGATGCTAGCGGGGGCTTGTGTGGAGCTGTTTTTT. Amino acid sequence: CASRMLAGACVELFF.

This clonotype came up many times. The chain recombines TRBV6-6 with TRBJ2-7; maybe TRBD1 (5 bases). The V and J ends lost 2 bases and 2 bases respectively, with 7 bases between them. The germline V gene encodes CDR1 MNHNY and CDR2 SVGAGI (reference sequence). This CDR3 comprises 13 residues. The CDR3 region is CASSYEQAYEQYV. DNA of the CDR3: TGTGCCAGCAGTTACGAACAGGCCTACGAGCAGTACGTC.

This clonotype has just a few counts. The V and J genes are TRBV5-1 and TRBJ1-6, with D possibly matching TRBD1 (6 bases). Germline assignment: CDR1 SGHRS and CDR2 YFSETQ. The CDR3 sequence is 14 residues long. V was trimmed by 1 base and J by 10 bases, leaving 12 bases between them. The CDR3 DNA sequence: TGCGCCAGCAGCTTGCAGGGGTCGAGATCACCCCTCCACTTT. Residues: CASSLQGSRSPLHF.

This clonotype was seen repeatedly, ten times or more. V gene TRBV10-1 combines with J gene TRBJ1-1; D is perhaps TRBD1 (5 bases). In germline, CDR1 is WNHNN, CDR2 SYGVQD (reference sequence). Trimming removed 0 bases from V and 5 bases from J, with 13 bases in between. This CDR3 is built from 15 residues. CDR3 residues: CASSESVGAQTEAFF. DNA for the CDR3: TGCGCCAGCAGTGAGTCGGTTGGGGCGCAGACTGAAGCTTTCTTT.

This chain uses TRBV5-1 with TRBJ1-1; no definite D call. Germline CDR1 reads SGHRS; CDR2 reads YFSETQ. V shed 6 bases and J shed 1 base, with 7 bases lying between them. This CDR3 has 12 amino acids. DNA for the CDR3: TGCGCCAGCAAACTGGCGAACACTGAAGCTTTCTTT. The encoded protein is CASKLANTEAFF. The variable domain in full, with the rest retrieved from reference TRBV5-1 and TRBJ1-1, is KAGVTQTPRYLIKTRGQQVTLSCSPISGHRSVSWYQQTPGQGLQFLFEYFSETQRNKGNFPGRFSGRQFSNSRSEMNVSTLELGDSALYLCASKLANTEAFFGQGTRLTVV.

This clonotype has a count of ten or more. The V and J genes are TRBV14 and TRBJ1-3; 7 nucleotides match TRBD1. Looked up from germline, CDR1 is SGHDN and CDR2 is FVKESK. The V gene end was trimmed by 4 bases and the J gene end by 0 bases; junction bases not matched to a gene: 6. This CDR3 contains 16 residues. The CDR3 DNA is TGTGCCAGCAGCCTTCCCGGGACAGTCTCTGGAAACACCATATATTTT. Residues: CASSLPGTVSGNTIYF.

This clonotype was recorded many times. CDR3 loop: CASSLSGMGQETQYF. Written as DNA, the CDR3 is TGCGCCAGCAGCTTGTCAGGCATGGGTCAAGAGACCCAGTACTTC. The chain links TRBV5-1 to TRBJ2-5; D is undetermined. V lost 1 base to trimming and J lost 2 bases, with 12 bases between them. This CDR3 comprises 15 residues. Germline CDR1 SGHRS, CDR2 YFSETQ.